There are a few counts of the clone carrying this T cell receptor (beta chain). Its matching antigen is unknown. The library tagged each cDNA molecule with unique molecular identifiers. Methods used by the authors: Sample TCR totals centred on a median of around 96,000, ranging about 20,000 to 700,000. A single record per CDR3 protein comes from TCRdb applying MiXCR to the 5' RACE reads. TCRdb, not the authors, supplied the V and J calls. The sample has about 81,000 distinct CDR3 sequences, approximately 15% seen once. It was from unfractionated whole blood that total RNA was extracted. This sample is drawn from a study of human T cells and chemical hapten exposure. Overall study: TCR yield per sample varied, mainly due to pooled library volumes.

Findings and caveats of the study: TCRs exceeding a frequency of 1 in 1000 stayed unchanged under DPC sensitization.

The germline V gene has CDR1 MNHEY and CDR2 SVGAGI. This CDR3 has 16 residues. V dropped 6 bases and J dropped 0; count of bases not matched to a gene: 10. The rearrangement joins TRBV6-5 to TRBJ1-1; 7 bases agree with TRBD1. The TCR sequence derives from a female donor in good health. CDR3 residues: CASSRRQGKVNTEAFF. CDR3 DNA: TGTGCCAGCAGCCGAAGACAGGGAAAAGTGAACACTGAAGCTTTCTTT.